The 18 T cell receptor beta chains listed next were all sequenced from one sample in a study of blood T cell repertoires in COVID-19. Method: immunoSEQ multiplex PCR; TCRdb's copy keeps in-frame clones and lacks some. The sample records more than 300,000 clones, 90% being singletons. Sequencing was done on a sample of PBMCs or T cells enriched from blood (not recorded which). Receptors were obtained from a woman aged 25 to 39 who had been exposed to COVID-19.

The V and J genes are TRBV24-1 and TRBJ2-2, with a possible D match to TRBD2 (6 bases). Germline assignment: CDR1 KGHDR and CDR2 SFDVKD. V was trimmed by 5 bases and J by 1 base, leaving 13 bases between them. This CDR3 contains 16 residues. Here the CDR3 reads CATSGPGTGNTGELFF. The CDR3 DNA reads as TGTGCCACCAGTGGCCCCGGGACTGGGAACACCGGGGAGCTGTTTTTT.

The gene calls are TRBV2 and TRBJ1-2; 9 nucleotides agree with TRBD1. The CDR3 contains 13 residues. Per germline, CDR1 SNHLY and CDR2 FYNNEI. V dropped 7 bases and J dropped 4; count of bases not matched to a gene: 4. The CDR3 sequence is CASKDRGGYGYTF. The DNA of the CDR3 is TGTGCCAGCAAGGACAGGGGAGGCTATGGCTACACCTTC.

The rearrangement links TRBV6-5 to TRBJ1-6; TRBD1 aligns across 9 bases. The V and J ends lost 5 bases and 8 bases, in that order; junction bases with no gene match: 4. CDR1 and CDR2 from the germline V gene are MNHEY and SVGAGI. CDR3 length: 14 residues. The CDR3 region is CASSHRGRDSPLHF. In DNA form, the CDR3 reads TGTGCCAGCAGTCACAGGGGGCGCGATTCACCCCTCCACTTT.

This chain joins TRBV5-1 and TRBJ2-7, with TRBD1 matching over 11 bases. There are 15 residues in the CDR3. Germline lookup yields CDR1 SGHRS and CDR2 YFSETQ. V lost 0 bases to trimming and J lost 3 bases; unmatched junction nucleotides: 2. This CDR3 is CASSLDGTGGYEQYF. The CDR3 region has the DNA TGCGCCAGCAGCTTGGATGGGACAGGGGGCTACGAGCAGTACTTC.

This chain links TRBV27 with TRBJ2-6; 7 bases fit TRBD1. CDR1 and CDR2 (germline): MNHEY, SMNVEV (reference sequence). The CDR3 runs 17 residues. The trim removed 3 bases at V and 2 bases at J, leaving 7 bases unmatched. The CDR3 sequence: CASSFRTGGAGANVLTF. The CDR3 nucleotides read TGTGCCAGCAGTTTTAGGACAGGCGGCGCTGGGGCCAACGTCCTGACTTTC.

The chain uses TRBV7-3 and TRBJ2-2; 8 bases map to TRBD1. This CDR3 contains 16 residues. The junction had 5 bases not matched to a gene; V was cut back by 4 bases and J by 1 base. Germline CDR1 SGHTA, CDR2 FQGTGA. CDR3 protein: CASSYSGTGNTGELFF. In DNA form, the CDR3 reads TGTGCCAGCAGCTACTCGGGGACAGGGAACACCGGGGAGCTGTTTTTT.

The V call is TRBV27, the J call TRBJ2-3; tentative D call: TRBD2 (5 bases). Deletions cut 7 bases from V and 1 base from J, with 12 bases between. The germline gives CDR1 MNHEY, CDR2 SMNVEV (reference sequence). The CDR3 is 14 amino acids. The CDR3 sequence: CASKVIGGTDTQYF. Here the CDR3 DNA reads TGTGCCAGCAAGGTTATCGGGGGCACAGATACGCAGTATTTT.

This chain joins TRBV7-2 and TRBJ1-5; 7 nucleotides agree with TRBD1. The CDR3 is 15 residues long. Germline-derived CDR1 and CDR2 are SGHTA and FQGNSA. The junction had 7 bases not matched to a gene; V was cut back by 1 base and J by 7 bases. CDR3 DNA: TGTGCCAGCAGCTTAGTATCAACAGGGGCGCAGCCCCAGCATTTT. It specifies CASSLVSTGAQPQHF.

The V call is TRBV6-5, the J call TRBJ2-3, with D perhaps matching TRBD1 (5 bases). From germline, CDR1 is MNHEY and CDR2 SVGAGI. The length of the CDR3 is 15 residues. V gave up 0 bases and J gave up 4 bases, with 11 bases separating them. CDR3 sequence (DNA): TGTGCCAGCAGTTACTCGACAGCGAACGCAGATACGCAGTATTTT. It yields the protein CASSYSTANADTQYF.

The chain is built from TRBV18 and TRBJ1-4; maybe TRBD1 (6 bases). Trimming stripped 3 bases from V and 7 bases from J, with 18 bases between. This CDR3 spans 16 amino acids. Germline lookup yields CDR1 KGHSH and CDR2 LQKENI. The CDR3 sequence: CASSPVPARGGEKLFF. The CDR3 region has the DNA TGTGCCAGCTCACCTGTACCCGCGCGAGGGGGTGAAAAACTGTTTTTT.

This clone was observed a few times. CDR3 sequence reads: CASSLASGEHYGYTF. Here the CDR3 DNA reads TGCGCCAGCAGCTTGGCCTCCGGGGAACACTATGGCTACACCTTC. V is TRBV5-1 and J is TRBJ1-2; no clear D gene. The germline V gene encodes CDR1 SGHRS and CDR2 YFSETQ. The CDR3 consists of 15 residues. Trimming removed 0 bases from V and 3 bases from J, with 12 bases in between.

About this clone itself: Other DNA sequences in the same sample also yield this CDR3. The gene calls are TRBV5-1 and TRBJ1-1; 8 nucleotides match TRBD1. This CDR3 is built from 14 residues. J was trimmed by 1 base and V by 4 bases; bases with no gene match: 3. Germline CDR1 is SGHRS and CDR2 is YFSETQ. The CDR3 DNA reads as TGCGCCAGCAGCAAAGGACAGGGGAACACTGAAGCTTTCTTT. Translation gives CASSKGQGNTEAFF.

The chain uses TRBV6-6 and TRBJ2-7, with D maybe TRBD1 (5 bases). Germline lookup yields CDR1 MNHNY and CDR2 SVGAGI (reference sequence). This CDR3 is built from 14 residues. The V gene lost 3 bases and the J gene lost 5 bases, with 14 bases spanning the gap. CDR3 coding DNA: TGTGCCAGCAGTTATCAGGGTAATCGGGACGAGCAGTACTTC. It encodes CASSYQGNRDEQYF.

In this sample, this clone turned up once. V and J are TRBV5-1 and TRBJ1-1; 11 bases map to TRBD1. Germline V gene sequence: CDR1 SGHRS, CDR2 YFSETQ. The CDR3 has 14 residues. J was trimmed by 5 bases and V by 4 bases; bases with no gene match: 4. The CDR3 spells CASSPGQGGTEAFF. For the CDR3, the DNA is TGCGCCAGCAGCCCGGGACAGGGGGGGACTGAAGCTTTCTTT.

The chain combines TRBV28 with TRBJ1-1; D is undetermined. This CDR3 region has 14 residues. The V gene's germline CDR1 is MDHEN and CDR2 SYDVKM. The germline V and J ends were trimmed by 5 bases and 3 bases, with 13 bases remaining between them. CDR3 in DNA: TGTGCCAGCAGTCCTGAGCCCCTGGACACTGAAGCTTTCTTT. This gives the protein CASSPEPLDTEAFF.

V is TRBV15 and J is TRBJ2-3; 15 bases map to TRBD2. The CDR3 sequence is 18 residues long. With 1 base clipped from V and 12 bases from J, the junction kept 14 bases outside the gene matches. From germline, CDR1 is LNHNV and CDR2 YYDKDF (reference sequence). The DNA of the CDR3 is TGTGCCACCAGCAGAGCTTACGGGACTAGCGGGGGGCGGGCAGTTCAGTATTTT. Protein: CATSRAYGTSGGRAVQYF.

The chain joins TRBV19 to TRBJ2-3; 7 nucleotides match TRBD1. CDR1 LNHDA and CDR2 SQIVND come from the germline V gene (reference sequence). This CDR3 has 13 amino acids. V was clipped by 6 bases and J by 6 bases; unmatched bases: 6. CDR3 coding DNA: TGTGCCAGTAGATACCGGGACAGCGATACGCAGTATTTT. It encodes CASRYRDSDTQYF.

The rearrangement links TRBV5-1 to TRBJ1-1, with unresolved D. This CDR3 contains 13 residues. The germline CDR1 and CDR2 sequences are SGHRS and YFSETQ. V gave up 2 bases and J gave up 1 base, with 6 bases separating them. The CDR3 here is CASSLSRNTEAFF. CDR3 nucleotides: TGCGCCAGCAGCTTATCCAGGAACACTGAAGCTTTCTTT.